These 32 T cell receptor beta chains share one sample of origin, sequenced in a study of control samples from healthy donors and cancer patients. The data were produced by immunoSEQ multiplex PCR, yet TCRdb's version contains in-frame clones alone and is incomplete. The sample lists over 150,000 clones; more than 90% were seen once. Sequenced material: blood. These receptors were taken from a man aged 25 to 40 in good health.

The V gene is TRBV6-5, the J gene TRBJ2-3; 8 bases map to TRBD2. V shed 7 bases, J shed 7 bases, and the junction held 13 bases outside the gene matches. Germline V lookup: CDR1 MNHEY, CDR2 SVGAGI. CDR3 length: 15 amino acids. CDR3 nucleotides: TGTGCCAGCACCCGCAGCGGGACTAGGGGGAATACGCAGTATTTT. Its translation: CASTRSGTRGNTQYF.

The rearrangement uses TRBV11-3 and TRBJ2-1, with D unclear. Germline lookup yields CDR1 SGHNT and CDR2 YENEEA. Trimming removed 1 base from V and 2 bases from J, with 9 bases in between. CDR3 size: 15 residues. The CDR3, as DNA: TGTGCCAGCAGCTTAGGTCTTCTACCCTACAATGAGCAGTTCTTC. Translation gives CASSLGLLPYNEQFF.

This CDR3 is CASSDRTASEAFF. CDR3 nucleotide sequence: TGCGCCAGCAGTGATAGGACTGCAAGCGAGGCTTTCTTT. The V gene is TRBV10-1, the J gene TRBJ1-1, with D unresolved. V gave up 3 bases and J gave up 11 bases, with 16 bases separating them. From germline, CDR1 is WNHNN and CDR2 SYGVQD (reference sequence). CDR3 length equals 13 residues.

The chain links TRBV28 to TRBJ2-1, with 14 bases aligning to TRBD2. This CDR3 spans 13 amino acids. The J segment lost 6 bases and the V segment lost 8 bases, leaving 0 bases of the junction unmatched. CDR1 and CDR2 (germline): MDHEN, SYDVKM. CDR3 DNA sequence: TGTGCCAGCGGGACTAGCGGGAGCAATGAGCAGTTCTTC. It translates to CASGTSGSNEQFF.

This clone was seen once. The chain couples TRBV3-1 (or the pseudogene TRBV3-2) to TRBJ2-2; a weak D match, TRBD2 (5 bases). Trimming stripped 8 bases from V and 5 bases from J, with 12 bases between. CDR1 and CDR2 from the germline V gene are LGHDT and YNNKEL (reference sequence). This CDR3 is 13 amino acids long. The CDR3 protein is CASGRRSTGELFF. CDR3 DNA: TGTGCCAGCGGGAGACGGAGTACCGGGGAGCTGTTTTTT.

The chain combines TRBV20-1 with TRBJ1-1; D ambiguous. This CDR3 is built from 8 residues. V was trimmed by 5 bases and J by 7 bases, leaving 2 bases between them. Germline V gene lookup returns CDR1 DFQATT and CDR2 SNEGSKA (reference sequence). The CDR3, as DNA: TGCAGTGCTGATGAAGCTTTCTTT. This translates into CSADEAFF.

DNA for the CDR3: TGTGCCACCCGCGGGTTCAACTATGGCTACACCTTC. Its translation: CATRGFNYGYTF. The rearrangement uses TRBV7-9 and TRBJ1-2; no clear D. Germline CDR1 is SEHNR and CDR2 is FQNEAQ (reference sequence). Trimming cost V 10 bases and J 2 bases, with 11 bases left between them. This CDR3 comprises 12 residues.

The J gene is TRBJ1-1, the V gene TRBV30; 8 nucleotides agree with TRBD1. Germline CDR1 reads GTSNPN; CDR2 reads SVGIG (reference sequence). The CDR3 loop spans 14 amino acids. The V gene end was trimmed by 1 base and the J gene end by 3 bases; junction bases not matched to a gene: 4. CDR3 DNA: TGTGCCTGGAGTGAACAGGGGGATTACACTGAAGCTTTCTTT. Protein sequence: CAWSEQGDYTEAFF.

The chain uses TRBV7-2 and TRBJ1-2, with D possibly matching TRBD1 (6 bases). The CDR3 runs 11 residues. Trimming cost V 7 bases and J 3 bases, with 6 bases left between them. Germline CDR1 is SGHTA and CDR2 is FQGNSA. CDR3 protein: CASTGDYGYTF. The CDR3 DNA follows: TGTGCCAGCACAGGGGACTATGGCTACACCTTC.

The table lists this clone with a count of one. J is TRBJ2-1 and V is TRBV7-9; possibly TRBD1 or TRBD2 for D (5 bases each). In germline, CDR1 is SEHNR, CDR2 FQNEAQ (reference sequence). This CDR3 contains 15 residues. The ends were cut back, 3 bases at V and 0 bases at J, with 9 bases in the middle. The CDR3, as DNA: TGTGCCAGCAGCTTGGGGGTTCGCTCCTACAATGAGCAGTTCTTC. Translation: CASSLGVRSYNEQFF.

The genes are TRBV9 and TRBJ1-1; no reliable D call. This CDR3 spans 13 amino acids. V dropped 2 bases and J dropped 5 bases, with 10 bases sitting between them. The germline V gene has CDR1 SGDLS and CDR2 YYNGEE. The CDR3 DNA sequence: TGTGCCAGCAGCGTCAGTACGAGTACTGAAGCTTTCTTT. Translated: CASSVSTSTEAFF.

V gene TRBV25-1 combines with J gene TRBJ2-7, with 8 bases matching TRBD1. The V gene end was trimmed by 2 bases and the J gene end by 2 bases; junction bases not matched to a gene: 2. CDR3 length: 14 residues. Germline V gene data show CDR1 as MGHDK and CDR2 as SYGVNS. CDR3 amino acids: CASSEGTGPYEQYF. As DNA, the CDR3 is TGTGCCAGCAGTGAAGGGACAGGACCCTACGAGCAGTACTTC.

The J gene is TRBJ2-5, the V gene TRBV30, with 10 bases fitting TRBD2. CDR1 and CDR2 (germline): GTSNPN, SVGIG (reference sequence). Losses at the gene ends were 6 bases for V and 4 bases for J; bases not matched to a gene: 8. CDR3 length: 14 residues. In DNA, the CDR3 is TGTGCCTGCGACCCGGGACTAGCGAGAGAGACCCAGTACTTC. As protein: CACDPGLARETQYF.

V usage is TRBV6-6 and J usage is TRBJ1-3; TRBD1 might be the D (5 bases). The length of the CDR3 is 16 residues. CDR1 MNHNY and CDR2 SVGAGI come from the germline V gene (reference sequence). Deletions cut 4 bases from V and 4 bases from J, with 17 bases between. DNA for the CDR3: TGTGCCAGCAGTTCCCTAACCGGGGCTGGCGGAAACACCATATATTTT. Residues: CASSSLTGAGGNTIYF.

The table lists this clone with a count of one. The CDR3 region has the DNA TGCGCCAGCAGTCCCGGGACAGGGGACTACGAGCAGTACTTC. It codes for CASSPGTGDYEQYF. The chain carries TRBV10-1 and TRBJ2-7, with 10 bases lining up with TRBD1. Trimming at V came to 5 bases and at J to 3 bases, leaving 4 bases not matched to a gene. CDR1 and CDR2 (germline): WNHNN, SYGVQD (reference sequence). CDR3 length: 14 residues.

The J gene is TRBJ1-5, the V gene TRBV16; the D is unclear. Trimming took off 4 bases at V and 6 bases at J, with 13 bases between the two ends. Germline V gene data show CDR1 as KGHSY and CDR2 as FQNENV. The CDR3 has 14 residues. The CDR3 loop is CASSPPTGSQPQHF. In DNA, the CDR3 is TGTGCCAGCAGCCCCCCGACGGGGAGTCAGCCCCAGCATTTT.

This clone was seen just once. Within the sample, other DNA sequences also encode this same CDR3. J is TRBJ2-7 and V is TRBV25-1; 8 nucleotides line up with TRBD1. The trim removed 4 bases at V and 0 bases at J, leaving 14 bases unmatched. The CDR3 loop spans 18 amino acids. Per germline, CDR1 MGHDK and CDR2 SYGVNS. The CDR3 here is CASSGYSGTGAVSYEQYF. The CDR3 bases are TGTGCCAGCAGTGGATATTCCGGGACAGGAGCGGTCTCCTACGAGCAGTACTTC.

The chain joins TRBV5-1 to TRBJ1-2; D possibly corresponds to TRBD1 (5 bases). V was pared by 4 bases and J by 1 base, with 8 bases between. Germline CDR1 is SGHRS and CDR2 is YFSETQ. CDR3 length: 13 residues. The CDR3 is CASSPDSNYGYTF. DNA of the CDR3: TGCGCCAGCAGCCCCGACAGTAACTATGGCTACACCTTC.

The genes are TRBV7-9 and TRBJ2-1, with D perhaps given as TRBD1 or TRBD2 (5 bases each). V lost 1 base to trimming and J lost 1 base, with 11 bases between them. There are 16 residues in the CDR3. The germline V gene has CDR1 SEHNR and CDR2 FQNEAQ (reference sequence). This CDR3 is CASSLDPGRSYNEQFF. CDR3 nucleotides: TGTGCCAGCAGCTTAGATCCGGGACGGTCCTACAATGAGCAGTTCTTC.

This clone was observed a single time. The chain links TRBV19 to TRBJ2-1; 7 bases match TRBD1. V gave up 7 bases and J gave up 4 bases; unmatched junction bases: 4. CDR1 is LNHDA, CDR2 SQIVND, per germline (reference sequence). This CDR3 comprises 13 residues. CDR3 region: CASTLTGYNEQFF. The DNA of the CDR3 is TGTGCCAGTACCCTGACAGGGTACAATGAGCAGTTCTTC.

This clone was seen once. The chain is built from TRBV9 and TRBJ2-1; 14 bases align to TRBD2. After removal of 3 bases from V and 8 bases from J, the junction contained 7 bases not matched to a gene. From germline, CDR1 is SGDLS and CDR2 YYNGEE. The CDR3 covers 16 residues. The CDR3 region is CASSDGTSGRGYEQFF. The DNA of the CDR3 is TGTGCCAGCAGCGACGGGACTAGCGGGAGAGGCTATGAGCAGTTCTTC.

The chain uses TRBV5-4 and TRBJ1-6, with D unresolved. Trimming took 0 bases from V and 8 from J, leaving 15 bases between them. The CDR3 covers 16 residues. Germline assignment: CDR1 SGHNT and CDR2 YYREEE (reference sequence). DNA of the CDR3: TGTGCCAGCAGCTTGGTTCTGGCCAAGGGCGATTCACCCCTCCACTTT. Encoded protein: CASSLVLAKGDSPLHF. Looking up the rest from reference TRBV5-4 and TRBJ1-6 gives the full variable domain: ETGVTQSPTHLIKTRGQQVTLRCSSQSGHNTVSWYQQALGQGPQFIFQYYREEENGRGNFPPRFSGLQFPNYSSELNVNALELDDSALYLCASSLVLAKGDSPLHFGNGTRLTVT.

The genes are TRBV20-1 and TRBJ1-2; the D is unclear. CDR1 and CDR2 (germline): DFQATT, SNEGSKA (reference sequence). This CDR3 comprises 10 residues. V was shortened by 5 bases and J by 0 bases, with 1 base between the two germline ends. The CDR3 region has the DNA TGCAGTGCTCCTAACTATGGCTACACCTTC. Its translation: CSAPNYGYTF.

The genes are TRBV29-1 and TRBJ1-1, with D possibly being TRBD1 (5 bases). Germline lookup yields CDR1 SQVTM and CDR2 ANQGSEA. The V end was cut by 8 bases, the J end by 2 bases, with 12 bases between. CDR3 length equals 12 residues. This CDR3 reads CSSTRVNTEAFF. CDR3 sequence (DNA): TGCAGCTCCACCAGGGTAAACACTGAAGCTTTCTTT. The full variable domain, completed using reference TRBV29-1 and TRBJ1-1, is SAVISQKPSRDICQRGTSLTIQCQVDSQVTMMFWYRQQPGQSLTLIATANQGSEATYESGFVIDKFPISRPNLTFSTLTVSNMSPEDSSIYLCSSTRVNTEAFFGQGTRLTVV.

V is TRBV28 and J is TRBJ1-5; possibly TRBD1 for D (6 bases). The CDR3 totals 12 residues. The germline gives CDR1 MDHEN, CDR2 SYDVKM. CDR3: CGGGGRGQPQHF. CDR3 nucleotide sequence: TGTGGGGGTGGGGGGCGCGGGCAGCCCCAGCATTTT.

CDR3 in DNA: TGTGCCAGCAGTTTACTGGGGAGGATTAGCACAGATACGCAGTATTTT. It specifies CASSLLGRISTDTQYF. V is TRBV27 and J is TRBJ2-3; possibly TRBD2 for D (6 bases). V lost 2 bases and J lost 0, with 12 bases in between. CDR1 is MNHEY and CDR2 is SMNVEV in the germline V gene (reference sequence). There are 16 residues in the CDR3.

The chain carries TRBV5-1 and TRBJ2-3, with TRBD2 as a possible D gene (6 bases). Trimming removed 0 bases from V and 8 bases from J, with 10 bases in between. From germline, CDR1 is SGHRS and CDR2 YFSETQ. The CDR3 has 13 residues. The CDR3 DNA sequence: TGCGCCAGCAGCTTGGACGTGGGGGGTACGCAGTATTTT. Protein product: CASSLDVGGTQYF.

V gene TRBV11-2 combines with J gene TRBJ1-3; D gene uncertain. V was pared by 1 base and J by 0 bases, with 13 bases between. The CDR3 runs to 17 residues. CDR1 SGHAT and CDR2 FQNNGV come from the germline V gene. CDR3 protein: CASSLGGGTVSGNTIYF. CDR3 nucleotides: TGTGCCAGCAGCTTAGGGGGAGGCACGGTCTCTGGAAACACCATATATTTT.

The rearrangement joins TRBV5-6 to TRBJ1-3; D uncertain. The CDR3 extends over 15 amino acids. Trimming stripped 3 bases from V and 3 bases from J, with 13 bases between. CDR1 and CDR2 (germline): SGHDT, YYEEEE. The CDR3 loop is CASSYNRASGNTIYF. The CDR3 DNA reads as TGTGCCAGCAGCTATAACCGGGCAAGTGGAAACACCATATATTTT.

The rearrangement uses TRBV5-1 and TRBJ2-7; the D gene is possibly TRBD2 (7 bases). V was trimmed by 0 bases and J by 1 base, leaving 17 bases between them. Germline loops: CDR1 SGHRS, CDR2 YFSETQ. CDR3 length: 17 residues. In DNA, the CDR3 is TGCGCCAGCAGCTTGGCGGGGGCGGGGGAGATATCCTACGAGCAGTACTTC. Its protein product is CASSLAGAGEISYEQYF.

The chain is built from TRBV4-3 and TRBJ1-1, with TRBD1 matching over 10 bases. The CDR3 totals 16 residues. Looked up from germline, CDR1 is LGHNA and CDR2 is YSLEER. J gave up 2 bases and V 4 bases, and 7 bases lay outside the gene matches. The CDR3 here is CASSPHTTGGNTEAFF. CDR3 sequence (DNA): TGCGCCAGCAGCCCTCACACGACAGGGGGCAACACTGAAGCTTTCTTT.

The chain employs TRBV5-1 and TRBJ2-1; D might be TRBD1 (5 bases). The V gene's germline CDR1 is SGHRS and CDR2 YFSETQ. Trimming cost V 2 bases and J 0 bases, with 9 bases left between them. The length of the CDR3 is 15 residues. DNA for the CDR3: TGCGCCAGCAGCTTAGGGGATCCCTCCTACAATGAGCAGTTCTTC. It specifies CASSLGDPSYNEQFF.